Listed here are 5 T cell receptor beta chains from one sample, sequenced in a study of beta chain features in type 1 diabetes. The whole isolated RNA underwent reverse transcription, so sequencing captured expressed TCRB transcripts. Some clones are missing from TCRdb's copy, which holds only in-frame ones; the method was immunoSEQ multiplex PCR. The repertoire holds 900,000 or so clones, with roughly a sixth as singletons. Sequenced sample: naive CD4+ T cells from blood. These receptors were taken from a woman aged 18-29 years in good health.

V and J are TRBV11-2 and TRBJ2-1; no firm D call. Germline loops: CDR1 SGHAT, CDR2 FQNNGV. CDR3 length: 15 amino acids. V lost 5 bases to trimming and J lost 7 bases, with 18 bases between them. The CDR3 DNA is TGTGCCAGCAGCCTAGGGCCGGCTAGTTTTAATGAGCAGTTCTTC. Amino acid sequence: CASSLGPASFNEQFF. Variable domain in full (rest from reference TRBV11-2 and TRBJ2-1): EAGVAQSPRYKIIEKRQSVAFWCNPISGHATLYWYQQILGQGPKLLIQFQNNGVVDDSQLPKDRFSAERLKGVDSTLKIQPAKLEDSAVYLCASSLGPASFNEQFFGPGTRLTVL.

The chain recombines TRBV15 with TRBJ2-5; D unclear. The J call may not be correct, given that the DNA end is closer to TRBJ2-7. CDR1 is LNHNV and CDR2 is YYDKDF in the germline V gene (reference sequence). CDR3 size: 13 residues. The chain's CDR3 is CATSRGNTYEQYF. The CDR3 coding sequence is TGTGCCACCAGCAGAGGAAACACTTACGAGCAGTACTTC.

This clone came up a few times. J is TRBJ2-6 and V is TRBV9; D gene unclear. The germline V gene has CDR1 SGDLS and CDR2 YYNGEE. V was clipped by 7 bases and J by 3 bases, with 8 bases between them. The CDR3 runs 13 residues. The CDR3 sequence is CASAPFGANVLTF. CDR3 nucleotides: TGTGCCAGCGCCCCTTTTGGGGCCAACGTCCTGACTTTC.

The J gene is TRBJ2-7, the V gene TRBV6-6; D not certain. The CDR3 contains 12 residues. Germline values: CDR1 MNHNY, CDR2 SVGAGI (reference sequence). Trimming removed 7 bases from V and 4 bases from J, with 11 bases in between. The CDR3 DNA follows: TGTGCCAGCACCGCGCTCGGGTACGAGCAGTACTTC. Its protein is CASTALGYEQYF.

The chain combines TRBV7-9 with TRBJ2-7; 8 nucleotides agree with TRBD2. Trimming took 0 bases from V and 5 from J; bases not matched to a gene: 3. Per the germline V gene, CDR1 is SEHNR and CDR2 is FQNEAQ (reference sequence). This CDR3 has 14 residues. The CDR3 loop is CASSLALGLDEQYF. In DNA, the CDR3 is TGTGCCAGCAGCTTAGCGTTGGGACTAGACGAGCAGTACTTC.